This T cell receptor beta chain was found in a study of T cell responses to AZD1222 COVID-19 vaccine (dated by TCRdb to the early 2020s). With regard to the full study: Because spike-specific TCR depth and breadth did not differ between the two schedules, AZD1222 recipients who got a second dose at roughly 4 weeks were pooled with those who got a second dose at roughly 12 weeks. A total of roughly 240 trial participants underwent TCR sequencing, of whom some 210 received two doses of AZD1222 and 26 received two doses of the MenACWY control vaccine. Trial participants were enrolled into age subgroups of 18-55, 56-69 and 70-plus years, which contained 148, 28 and 57 TCR-sequenced participants, respectively.

About this clone itself: This receptor's antigen is unknown. Per-base qualities were not stored, and no clone one base away is much larger.

The CDR3 regions of human TCRbeta chains were analyzed by immunosequencing. Concerning the study's data processing: TCRs in the repertoires were compared against a reference library of SARS-CoV-2-specific TCRs that had been generated with the MIRA antigen-specificity platform. Breadth was defined as the fraction of unique TCRs that were SARS-CoV-2-associated, and depth was defined as the fraction of total T cells that were SARS-CoV-2-associated. Using the MIRA data, every spike-specific TCR was mapped to the spike region that the TCR reacted to and assigned to either a CD4 or a CD8 class. Log10-transformed breadth and depth values were compared by one-way ANOVA with Sidak's multiple comparisons tests. Drawn from immuneACCESS, this table holds only the in-frame rearrangements with V and J called that TCRdb kept. Clones are partly lost; checked studies trace under half to an unresolved V gene and leave the rest unexplained. V and J calls and clone size are those listed in that table; D and trimming were worked out from the DNA. For this sample the table gives about 56,000 clones, of which 80% to 90% were detected only once. The ten most abundant clones make up about 14% of the sample.

Broad study findings and their caveats: In the small 56-69-year group, the increase in depth fell short of significance, most likely because of low power. Reportedly, close to half of the unique spike-specific TCRs recognized epitopes lying outside the regions that are mutated in the B.1.351 and B.1.1.7 variants. Participants were mostly white British, with more females than males. The authors suggested clonal diversity may have been underestimated. The vaccine-associated CD4 TCRs covered the entire spike protein, and the dominant responses fell in regions 160-218 and 743-854. After two AZD1222 doses, both the breadth and the depth of spike-specific TCRs were significantly higher than at day 0 and than in MenACWY recipients. Only a handful of AZD1222 recipients were SARS-CoV-2 seropositive at baseline, limiting conclusions about previously exposed vaccinees. No day 14 peak-response samples were available, so repertoires were characterized only after the peak T cell response.

This sample's time point label indicates: baseline before first vaccination. The vaccinee samples were drawn from two UK trials, COV001 and COV002, one of which was a single-blind randomized controlled phase 2/3 trial testing AZD1222 (ChAdOx1 nCoV-19) in healthy adults. For TCRbeta chain sequencing, PBMC samples from trial participants were taken at day 0 and at day 28 after the second dose. From cysteine to phenylalanine, the CDR3 is 17 amino acids long. The kept DNA is CDR3 alone, 51 bases in frame from the first base. The material sequenced was peripheral blood, taken on day 0 of AZD1222 vaccination. The origin of this receptor is an adult in good health. This chain is built from TRBV1 and TRBJ2-1; TRBD2 is the table's D call and was not checked against the DNA. TRBV1 is designated a pseudogene. The CDR3 here reads CTSSQGSTSGGRDEQFF. The DNA is as follows: TGCACCAGCAGCCAAGGTTCGACTAGCGGGGGGAGGGATGAGCAGTTCTTC.